Reported below is one TCR beta chain. Measured with immunoSEQ multiplex PCR; TCRdb has only the in-frame clones, and not every one. The data contain about 140,000 clones, roughly 87% of them singletons. The sample originates from a study of T cell responses to AZD1222 COVID-19 vaccine. The V and J ends lost 0 bases and 2 bases respectively, with 11 bases between them. This CDR3 spans 15 amino acids. CDR1 SGDLS and CDR2 YYNGEE come from the germline V gene. The V call is TRBV9, the J call TRBJ2-5; tentative D call: TRBD2 (6 bases). This specimen consisted of peripheral blood, obtained 28 days after the second AZD1222 dose. The sequence was collected from an adult who received the AZD1222 COVID-19 vaccine. The CDR3 nucleotides read TGTGCCAGCAGCGTAGATCGGCTAGCGCAAGAGACCCAGTACTTC. It translates to CASSVDRLAQETQYF.